This is a list of T cell receptor beta chains from one sample in a study of T cells after yellow fever vaccination. TCRdb passed the 5' RACE reads through MiXCR, listing each CDR3 protein once. Of about 240,000 distinct CDR3 sequences in the sample, 6.9% were seen once. Material: CD4+ T cells sorted from PBMCs, obtained 15 days after the yellow fever booster vaccination. The receptor source for this set is a young man who received the YFV17D yellow fever vaccine. Each CDR3 is given with its conserved first and last residue. The D gene is left open where the match is weak. Clone size appears in some rows only: once, few, many, or a class for an expanded clone.

j_call v_call clone_size d_call cdr3_aa cdr3_nt
TRBJ2-1 TRBV29-1 - TRBD2 CSVKGLAGNSYNEQFF TGCAGCGTGAAGGGGCTAGCGGGAAACTCCTACAATGAGCAGTTCTTC
TRBJ1-2 TRBV20-1 - - CSASDGYGYTF TGCAGTGCTTCCGACGGATATGGCTACACCTTC
TRBJ2-7 TRBV2 few TRBD2 CASSVSGSYEQYF TGTGCCAGCAGTGTAAGCGGGAGCTACGAGCAGTACTTC
TRBJ2-3 TRBV6-1 - TRBD2 CASRKSGSSDTQYF TGTGCCAGCAGAAAGAGCGGGAGTTCAGATACGCAGTATTTT
TRBJ2-2 TRBV12-3/TRBV12-4 - TRBD1 CASSFGTGEVGELFF TGTGCCAGCAGTTTTGGGACAGGGGAGGTCGGGGAGCTGTTTTTT
TRBJ2-6 TRBV7-8 - - CASSLATTGSGANVLTF TGTGCCAGCAGCTTAGCCACAACAGGGTCCGGGGCCAACGTCCTGACTTTC
TRBJ2-1 TRBV20-1 - TRBD2 CSASVAGGDHEQFF TGCAGTGCTAGCGTAGCGGGAGGAGATCATGAGCAGTTCTTC
TRBJ2-3 TRBV20-1 - TRBD2 CCASPPLAGGVDTQYF TGCTGTGCTAGTCCTCCTCTAGCGGGAGGGGTAGATACGCAGTATTTT
TRBJ2-7 TRBV6-5 many TRBD1 CASSTDRGSFYEQYF TGTGCCAGCAGTACTGACAGGGGTTCGTTCTACGAGCAGTACTTC
TRBJ2-1 TRBV5-1 many - CASSTSRLPVNEQFF TGCGCCAGCAGCACTTCTCGATTACCGGTCAATGAGCAGTTCTTC
TRBJ2-2 TRBV7-3 - TRBD2 CASSSSPVRETLTGELFF TGTGCCAGCAGCTCCAGCCCTGTGCGGGAGACCCTCACCGGGGAGCTGTTTTTT
TRBJ2-5 TRBV29-1 many - CSVLSTGSMGTQYF TGCAGCGTTCTATCGACAGGTAGCATGGGGACCCAGTACTTC
TRBJ2-7 TRBV6-2/TRBV6-3 many TRBD1 CASSTIGDSSYEQYF TGTGCCAGCAGCACAATCGGGGACAGCTCCTACGAGCAGTACTTC
TRBJ2-5 TRBV12-3/TRBV12-4 many TRBD1 CASRPSGQGWKTQYF TGTGCCAGCCGACCCTCGGGACAGGGGTGGAAGACCCAGTACTTC
TRBJ2-5 TRBV15 many - CATSRDPHSAETQYF TGTGCCACCAGCAGAGATCCACACTCCGCAGAGACCCAGTACTTC
TRBJ2-7 TRBV28 few TRBD1 CASSFVQGATEQYF TGTGCCAGCAGTTTTGTCCAGGGGGCGACTGAACAGTACTTC
TRBJ2-3 TRBV28 few TRBD2 CASIERGRLTDTQYF TGTGCCAGCATCGAGCGGGGACGCCTCACAGATACGCAGTATTTT
TRBJ2-4 TRBV20-1 many TRBD1 CSARVWGQGLDIQYF TGCAGTGCTAGAGTATGGGGACAGGGGTTGGACATTCAGTACTTC
TRBJ2-4 TRBV7-2 many - CASSGLAKNIQYF TGTGCCAGCAGTGGATTAGCCAAAAACATTCAGTACTTC
TRBJ2-4 TRBV23-1 - - CASSHRRATKNIQYF TGCGCCAGCAGTCACCGACGCGCAACCAAAAACATTCAGTACTTC
TRBJ2-7 TRBV7-2 few TRBD2 CASSLGLAVTYEQYF TGTGCCAGCAGCTTGGGACTAGCGGTAACCTACGAGCAGTACTTC
TRBJ1-3 TRBV5-1 - TRBD1 CASSFNRDRGNTIYF TGCGCCAGCAGCTTCAACCGGGACAGGGGAAACACCATATATTTT
TRBJ2-1 TRBV4-3 - - CASSQEEGSGNSYNEQFF TGCGCCAGCAGCCAAGAGGAGGGGTCAGGAAACTCCTACAATGAGCAGTTCTTC
TRBJ2-3 TRBV9 - TRBD2 CASSPAGGSSTDTQYF TGTGCCAGCAGCCCAGCGGGAGGTTCTAGCACAGATACGCAGTATTTT
TRBJ2-5 TRBV10-3 many - CAISRNQETQYF TGTGCCATCAGCCGAAACCAAGAGACCCAGTACTTC
TRBJ2-7 TRBV4-3 few - CASSPRGSGSYEQYF TGCGCCAGCAGCCCCCGGGGTAGCGGTTCCTACGAGCAGTACTTC
TRBJ1-1 TRBV20-1 few - CSARDRGQMNTEAFF TGCAGTGCTAGAGATCGAGGACAGATGAACACTGAAGCTTTCTTT
TRBJ2-3 TRBV6-6 few - CASSYRNTDTQYF TGTGCCAGCAGTTATCGTAACACAGATACGCAGTATTTT
TRBJ2-5 TRBV19 few - CASSDTKGETQYF TGTGCCAGTAGTGACACGAAGGGGGAGACCCAGTACTTC
TRBJ2-1 TRBV18 few - CASSGNDYNEQFF TGTGCCAGCTCAGGGAACGACTACAATGAGCAGTTCTTC
TRBJ2-1 TRBV5-4 few TRBD2 CASSLGTSGRDNEQFF TGTGCCAGCAGCTTGGGGACTAGCGGGAGGGACAATGAGCAGTTCTTC
TRBJ2-5 TRBV5-1 - TRBD2 CASSHSGTSVQETQYF TGCGCCAGCAGCCATAGTGGGACTAGCGTGCAAGAGACCCAGTACTTC
TRBJ1-2 TRBV20-1 few TRBD1 CSARASGTANYGYTF TGCAGTGCTAGAGCATCCGGGACAGCCAACTATGGCTACACCTTC
TRBJ2-2 TRBV3-1 - - CASSQNVWNTGELFF TGTGCCAGCAGCCAAAACGTCTGGAACACCGGGGAGCTGTTTTTT
TRBJ2-7 TRBV15 many TRBD1 CATSSLDRPNEQYF TGTGCCACCAGCAGTTTGGACAGGCCCAACGAGCAGTACTTC
TRBJ2-5 TRBV20-1 many TRBD2 CSARDTTSGKETQYF TGCAGTGCTAGAGATACTACTAGCGGGAAAGAGACCCAGTACTTC